The source of this T cell receptor beta chain is a study of CD8+CD57+ T cells in acquired aplastic anemia. Genomic DNA, serving as template, underwent TCR beta VDJ and CDR3 profiling. TCRdb re-called the reads through MiXCR, storing one row per CDR3 protein. The sample consists of roughly 180,000 distinct CDR3 sequences, around 65% of them appearing once. Whole-study results and caveats: Statistical testing detected no significant gap in CD8+ Simpson's diversity between patients and controls.

Germline assignment: CDR1 DFQATT and CDR2 SNEGSKA (reference sequence). The CDR3 totals 14 residues. Notes on this clonotype: The antigen is unknown. At one boundary the junction diverges from the germline segment, which might be a read error.

V is TRBV20-1 and J is TRBJ1-1, with D possibly matching TRBD1 (5 bases). What was sequenced was sorted CD4+, CD8+, or CD8+CD57+ T cells (not recorded which) from PBMCs. The receptor's source is a human donor with severe aplastic anemia or a healthy control (not recorded which). For the CDR3, the DNA is TGCAGTGCTAGAGTCAGGGCAGGGAGAACTGAGGCTTTCTTT. It codes for CSARVRAGRTEAFF.